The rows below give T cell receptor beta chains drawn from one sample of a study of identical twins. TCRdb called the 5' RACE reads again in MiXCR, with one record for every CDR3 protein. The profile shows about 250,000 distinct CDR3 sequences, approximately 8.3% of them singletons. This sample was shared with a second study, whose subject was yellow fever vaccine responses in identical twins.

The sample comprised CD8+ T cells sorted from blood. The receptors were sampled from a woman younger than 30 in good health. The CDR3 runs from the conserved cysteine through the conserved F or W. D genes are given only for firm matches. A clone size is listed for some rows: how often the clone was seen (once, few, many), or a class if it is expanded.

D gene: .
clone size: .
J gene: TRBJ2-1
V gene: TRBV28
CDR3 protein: CASRRTSSYNEQFF
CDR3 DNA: TGTGCCAGCAGGCGAACTAGCTCCTACAATGAGCAGTTCTTC

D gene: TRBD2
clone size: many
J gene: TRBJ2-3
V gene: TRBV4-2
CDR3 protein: CASSQVAGAGTDTQYF
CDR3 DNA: TGTGCCAGCAGCCAAGTAGCGGGGGCAGGCACAGATACGCAGTATTTT

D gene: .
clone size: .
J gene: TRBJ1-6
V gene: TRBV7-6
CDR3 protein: CASSADSYSPLHF
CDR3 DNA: TGTGCCAGCAGCGCCGACAGTTATTCACCCCTCCACTTT

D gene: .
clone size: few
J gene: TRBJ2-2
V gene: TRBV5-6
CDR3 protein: CASSLGPLTEELFF
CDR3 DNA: TGTGCCAGCAGCTTGGGGCCGCTTACAGAGGAGCTGTTTTTT

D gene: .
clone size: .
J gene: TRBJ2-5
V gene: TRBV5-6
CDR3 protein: CASSLQGQLGETQYF
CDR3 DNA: TGTGCCAGCAGCTTGCAAGGACAACTGGGGGAGACCCAGTACTTC

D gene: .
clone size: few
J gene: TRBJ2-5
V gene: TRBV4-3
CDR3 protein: CASSQDRLQETQYF
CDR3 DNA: TGCGCCAGCAGCCAAGATCGACTCCAAGAGACCCAGTACTTC

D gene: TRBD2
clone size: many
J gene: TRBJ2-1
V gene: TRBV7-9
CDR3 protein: CASTSSGRSGNEQFF
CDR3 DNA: TGTGCCAGCACTTCCAGCGGGAGGTCTGGGAATGAGCAGTTCTTC

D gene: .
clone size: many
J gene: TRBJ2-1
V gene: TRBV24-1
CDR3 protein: CATRDRTDSSEQFF
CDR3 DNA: TGTGCCACCAGGGACCGGACAGACTCGAGTGAGCAGTTCTTC

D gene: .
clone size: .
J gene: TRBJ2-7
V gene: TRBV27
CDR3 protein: CASSSGAGFYEQYF
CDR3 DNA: TGTGCCAGCAGTTCCGGCGCAGGGTTCTACGAGCAGTACTTC

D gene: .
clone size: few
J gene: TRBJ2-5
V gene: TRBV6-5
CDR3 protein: CASSYTSARQETQYF
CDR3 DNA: TGTGCCAGCAGTTACACTTCAGCGCGTCAAGAGACCCAGTACTTC

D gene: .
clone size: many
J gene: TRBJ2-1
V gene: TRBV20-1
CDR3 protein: CSARDLDSRTRNEQFF
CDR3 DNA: TGCAGTGCTAGAGACCTGGACAGTAGGACGAGGAATGAGCAGTTCTTC

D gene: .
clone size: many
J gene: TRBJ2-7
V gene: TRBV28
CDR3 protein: CASSFRGLYEQYF
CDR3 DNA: TGTGCCAGCAGTTTCAGGGGTCTCTACGAGCAGTACTTC

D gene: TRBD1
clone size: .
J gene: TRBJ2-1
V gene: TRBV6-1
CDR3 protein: CASSAGQGIGNEQFF
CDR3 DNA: TGTGCCAGCAGCGCGGGACAGGGGATCGGGAATGAGCAGTTCTTC

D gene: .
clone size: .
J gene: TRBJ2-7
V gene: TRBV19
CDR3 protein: CASTAGFEQYF
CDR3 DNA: TGTGCCAGTACGGCAGGGTTCGAGCAGTACTTC

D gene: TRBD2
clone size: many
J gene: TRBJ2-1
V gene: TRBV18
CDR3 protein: CASTPRLAGEGEQFF
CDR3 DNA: TGTGCCAGCACCCCCCGACTAGCGGGAGAGGGCGAGCAGTTCTTC

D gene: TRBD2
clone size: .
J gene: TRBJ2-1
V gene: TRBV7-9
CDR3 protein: CASSSLSRGAYNEQFF
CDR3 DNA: TGTGCCAGCAGCTCCCTTAGCCGGGGGGCCTACAATGAGCAGTTCTTC

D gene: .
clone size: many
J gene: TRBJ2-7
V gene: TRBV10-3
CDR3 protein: CAISVNPDEQYF
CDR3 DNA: TGTGCCATCAGTGTAAATCCGGACGAGCAGTACTTC

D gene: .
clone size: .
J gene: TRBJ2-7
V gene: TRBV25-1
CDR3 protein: CASSEGPRYEQYF
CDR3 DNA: TGTGCCAGCAGTGAAGGACCACGCTACGAGCAGTACTTC

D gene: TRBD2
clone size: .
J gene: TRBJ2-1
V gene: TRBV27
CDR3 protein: CATQRGRGGLGEQFF
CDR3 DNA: TGTGCCACCCAGAGGGGGCGGGGGGGCCTCGGTGAGCAGTTCTTC

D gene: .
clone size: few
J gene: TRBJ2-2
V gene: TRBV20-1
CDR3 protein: CSARAGYTGELFF
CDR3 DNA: TGCAGTGCTAGGGCAGGGTACACCGGGGAGCTGTTTTTT

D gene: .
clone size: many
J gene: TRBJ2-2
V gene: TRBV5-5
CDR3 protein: CASSLRQEHTGELFF
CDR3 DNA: TGTGCCAGCAGCTTGCGACAGGAGCACACCGGGGAGCTGTTTTTT

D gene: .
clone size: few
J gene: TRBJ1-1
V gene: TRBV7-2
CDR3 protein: CASSPDRTRATEAFF
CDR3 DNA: TGTGCCAGCAGCCCAGACAGGACCCGGGCAACTGAAGCTTTCTTT

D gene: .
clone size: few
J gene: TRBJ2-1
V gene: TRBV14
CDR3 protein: CASSQDGGKTGSYNEQFF
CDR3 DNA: TGTGCCAGCAGCCAAGATGGAGGGAAGACAGGCTCCTACAATGAGCAGTTCTTC

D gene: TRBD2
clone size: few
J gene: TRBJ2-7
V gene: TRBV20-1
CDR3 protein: CSATGLAEPYEQYF
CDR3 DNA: TGCAGTGCAACGGGACTAGCGGAGCCCTACGAGCAGTACTTC

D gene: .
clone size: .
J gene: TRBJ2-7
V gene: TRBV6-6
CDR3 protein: CASTWAVSYEQYF
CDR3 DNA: TGTGCCAGCACCTGGGCGGTCTCCTACGAGCAGTACTTC

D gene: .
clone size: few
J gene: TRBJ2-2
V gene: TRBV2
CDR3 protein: CASKERYTGELFF
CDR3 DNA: TGTGCCAGCAAGGAGCGATACACCGGGGAGCTGTTTTTT